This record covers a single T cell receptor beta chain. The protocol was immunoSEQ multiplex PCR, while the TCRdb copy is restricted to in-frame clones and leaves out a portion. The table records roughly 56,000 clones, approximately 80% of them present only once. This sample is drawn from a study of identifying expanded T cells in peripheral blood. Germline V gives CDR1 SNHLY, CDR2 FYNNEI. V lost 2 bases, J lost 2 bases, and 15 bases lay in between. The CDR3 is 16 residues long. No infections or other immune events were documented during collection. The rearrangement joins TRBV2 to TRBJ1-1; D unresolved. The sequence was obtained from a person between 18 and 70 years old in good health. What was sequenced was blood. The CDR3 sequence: CASSESGLDTNTEAFF. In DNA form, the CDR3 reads TGTGCCAGCAGTGAATCCGGCCTCGACACAAACACTGAAGCTTTCTTT.